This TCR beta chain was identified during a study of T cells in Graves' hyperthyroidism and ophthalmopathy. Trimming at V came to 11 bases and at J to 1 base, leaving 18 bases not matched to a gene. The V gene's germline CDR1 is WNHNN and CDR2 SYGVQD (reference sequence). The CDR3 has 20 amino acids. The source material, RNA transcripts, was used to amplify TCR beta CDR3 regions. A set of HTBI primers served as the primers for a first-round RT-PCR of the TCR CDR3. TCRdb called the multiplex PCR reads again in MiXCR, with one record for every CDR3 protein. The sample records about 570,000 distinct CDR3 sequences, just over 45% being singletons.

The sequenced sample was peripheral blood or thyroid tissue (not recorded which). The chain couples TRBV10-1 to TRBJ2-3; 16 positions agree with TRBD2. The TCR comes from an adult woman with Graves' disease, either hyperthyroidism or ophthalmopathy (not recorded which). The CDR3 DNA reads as TGCGCCGGACGTCCTTCGGGACTAGCGGGAGGGGCGTGTGGCACAGATACGCAGTATTTT. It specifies CAGRPSGLAGGACGTDTQYF.